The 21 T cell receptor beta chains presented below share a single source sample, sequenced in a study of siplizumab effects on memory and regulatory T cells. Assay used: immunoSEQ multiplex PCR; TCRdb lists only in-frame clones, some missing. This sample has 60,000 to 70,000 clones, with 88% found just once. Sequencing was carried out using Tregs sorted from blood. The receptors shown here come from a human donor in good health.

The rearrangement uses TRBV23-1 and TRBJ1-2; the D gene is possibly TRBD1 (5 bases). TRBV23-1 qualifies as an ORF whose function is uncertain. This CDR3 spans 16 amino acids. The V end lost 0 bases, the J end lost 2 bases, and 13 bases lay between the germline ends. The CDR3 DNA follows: TGCGCCAGCAGTCAATCGTCGGTTGGGGGAAACTATGGCTACACCTTC. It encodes CASSQSSVGGNYGYTF.

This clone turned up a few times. In DNA, the CDR3 is TGTGCCGCCCAGGCTGCTTCACTGAACACTGAAGCTTTCTTT. This codes for CAAQAASLNTEAFF. This chain links TRBV6-5 with TRBJ1-1; the D is unclear. The CDR3 runs to 14 residues. Germline V CDR1 and CDR2: MNHEY, SVGAGI. Trimming took off 11 bases at V and 0 bases at J, with 16 bases between the two ends.

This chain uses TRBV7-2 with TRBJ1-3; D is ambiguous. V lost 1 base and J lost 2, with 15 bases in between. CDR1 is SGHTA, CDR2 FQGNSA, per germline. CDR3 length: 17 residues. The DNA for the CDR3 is TGTGCCAGCAGCTTAGAGCCCCCCAGGCGGCCTGGAAACACCATATATTTT. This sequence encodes CASSLEPPRRPGNTIYF.

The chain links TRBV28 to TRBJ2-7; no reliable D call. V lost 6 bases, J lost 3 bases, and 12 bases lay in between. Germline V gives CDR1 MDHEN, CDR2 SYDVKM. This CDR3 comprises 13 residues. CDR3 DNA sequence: TGTGCCAGCAGCTATAATGACATCTACGAGCAGTACTTC. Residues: CASSYNDIYEQYF. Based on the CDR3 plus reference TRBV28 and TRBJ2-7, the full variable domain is DVKVTQSSRYLVKRTGEKVFLECVQDMDHENMFWYRQDPGLGLRLIYFSYDVKMKEKGDIPEGYSVSREKKERFSLILESASTNQTSMYLCASSYNDIYEQYFGPGTRLTVT.

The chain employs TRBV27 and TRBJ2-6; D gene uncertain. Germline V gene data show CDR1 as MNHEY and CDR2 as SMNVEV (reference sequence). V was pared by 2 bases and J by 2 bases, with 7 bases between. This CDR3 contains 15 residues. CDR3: CASSLRVTGANVLTF. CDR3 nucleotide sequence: TGTGCCAGCAGTTTAAGGGTAACTGGGGCCAACGTCCTGACTTTC.

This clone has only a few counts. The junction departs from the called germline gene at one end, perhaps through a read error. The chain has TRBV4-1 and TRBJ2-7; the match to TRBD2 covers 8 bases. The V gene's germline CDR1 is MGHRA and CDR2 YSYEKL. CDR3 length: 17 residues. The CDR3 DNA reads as TGCGCCAGCAGACAAGACCACTTGCCGGGAGGGCCCTACGAGCAGTACTTC. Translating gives CASRQDHLPGGPYEQYF.

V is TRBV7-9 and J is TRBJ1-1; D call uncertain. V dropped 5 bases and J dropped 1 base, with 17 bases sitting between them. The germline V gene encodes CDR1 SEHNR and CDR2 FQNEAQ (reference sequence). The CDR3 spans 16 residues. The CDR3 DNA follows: TGTGCCAGCAGCGAAATGGGCCGGATAACGAACACTGAAGCTTTCTTT. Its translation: CASSEMGRITNTEAFF.

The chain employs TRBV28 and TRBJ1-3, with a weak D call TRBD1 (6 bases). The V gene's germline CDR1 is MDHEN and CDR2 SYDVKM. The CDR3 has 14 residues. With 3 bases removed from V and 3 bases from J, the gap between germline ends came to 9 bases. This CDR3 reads CASSLRGNGNTIYF. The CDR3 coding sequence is TGTGCCAGCAGTTTGAGGGGGAATGGAAACACCATATATTTT.

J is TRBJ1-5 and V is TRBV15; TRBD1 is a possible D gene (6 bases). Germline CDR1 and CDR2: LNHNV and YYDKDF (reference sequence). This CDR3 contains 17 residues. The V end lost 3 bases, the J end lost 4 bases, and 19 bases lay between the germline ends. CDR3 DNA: TGTGCCACCAGCAGGGGCACCGGGACAAGGATGAATCAGCCCCAGCATTTT. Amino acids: CATSRGTGTRMNQPQHF.

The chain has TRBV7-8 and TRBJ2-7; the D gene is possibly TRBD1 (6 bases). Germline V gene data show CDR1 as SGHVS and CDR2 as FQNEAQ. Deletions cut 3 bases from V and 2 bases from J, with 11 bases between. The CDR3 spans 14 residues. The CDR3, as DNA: TGTGCCAGCAGCTTTGGGGACATTACCTACGAGCAGTACTTC. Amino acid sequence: CASSFGDITYEQYF.

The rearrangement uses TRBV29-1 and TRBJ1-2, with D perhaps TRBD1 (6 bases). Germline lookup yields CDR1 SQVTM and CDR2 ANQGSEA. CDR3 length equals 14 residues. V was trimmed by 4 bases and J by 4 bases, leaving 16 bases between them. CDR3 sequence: CSVGRGQGTYGYTF. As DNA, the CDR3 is TGCAGCGTTGGCCGGGGGCAGGGGACCTATGGCTACACCTTC.

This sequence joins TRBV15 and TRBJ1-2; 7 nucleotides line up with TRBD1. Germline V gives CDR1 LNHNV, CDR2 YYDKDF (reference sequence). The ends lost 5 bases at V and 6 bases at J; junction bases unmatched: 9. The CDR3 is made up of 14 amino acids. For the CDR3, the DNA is TGTGCCACCAGCCCATTGACAGGGTCGCATGGCTACACCTTC. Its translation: CATSPLTGSHGYTF.

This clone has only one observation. CDR3 DNA sequence: TGCGCCAGCAGCCGATCGGGACAGGGGAGTCAGCCCCAGCATTTT. Translated, it gives CASSRSGQGSQPQHF. The genes are TRBV4-1 and TRBJ1-5; 10 bases are shared with TRBD1. The J segment lost 6 bases and the V segment lost 4 bases, leaving 6 bases of the junction unmatched. There are 15 residues in the CDR3. Looked up from germline, CDR1 is MGHRA and CDR2 is YSYEKL.

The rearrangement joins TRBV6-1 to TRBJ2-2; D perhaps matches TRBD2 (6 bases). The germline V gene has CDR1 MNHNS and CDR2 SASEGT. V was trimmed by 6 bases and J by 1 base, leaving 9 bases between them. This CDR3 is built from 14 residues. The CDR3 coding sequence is TGTGCCAGCAGGAGGGACTGGAACACCGGGGAGCTGTTTTTT. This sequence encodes CASRRDWNTGELFF.

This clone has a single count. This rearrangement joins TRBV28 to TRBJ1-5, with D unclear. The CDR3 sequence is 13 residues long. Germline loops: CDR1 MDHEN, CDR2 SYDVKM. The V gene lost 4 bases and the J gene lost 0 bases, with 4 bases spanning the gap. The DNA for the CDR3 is TGTGCCAGCAGTTGGCCTAGCAATCAGCCCCAGCATTTT. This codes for CASSWPSNQPQHF.

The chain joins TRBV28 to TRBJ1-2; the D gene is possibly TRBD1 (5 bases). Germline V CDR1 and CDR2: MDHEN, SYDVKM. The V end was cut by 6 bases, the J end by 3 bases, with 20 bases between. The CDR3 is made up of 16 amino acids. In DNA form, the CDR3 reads TGTGCCAGCAGCACCATACCTGGGGGGGTTGACTATGGCTACACCTTC. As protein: CASSTIPGGVDYGYTF.

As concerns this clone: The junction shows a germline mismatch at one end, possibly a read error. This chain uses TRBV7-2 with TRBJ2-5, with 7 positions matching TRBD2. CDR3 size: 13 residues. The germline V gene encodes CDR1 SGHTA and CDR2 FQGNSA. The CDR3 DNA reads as TGTGCCAGCAGCCTAGCGGTACAAGAGACCCAGTACTTC. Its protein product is CASSLAVQETQYF. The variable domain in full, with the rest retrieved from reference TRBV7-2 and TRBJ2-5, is GAGVSQSPSNKVTEKGKDVELRCDPISGHTALYWYRQSLGQGLEFLIYFQGNSAPDKSGLPSDRFSAERTGGSVSTLTIQRTQQEDSAVYLCASSLAVQETQYFGPGTRLLVL.

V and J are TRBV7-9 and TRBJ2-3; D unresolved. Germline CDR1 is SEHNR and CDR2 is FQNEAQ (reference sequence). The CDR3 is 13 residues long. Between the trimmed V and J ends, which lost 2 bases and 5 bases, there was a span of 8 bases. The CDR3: CASSLMTLDTQYF. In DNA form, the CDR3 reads TGTGCCAGCAGCTTAATGACATTAGATACGCAGTATTTT. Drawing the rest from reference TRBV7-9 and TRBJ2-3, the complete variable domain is DTGVSQNPRHKITKRGQNVTFRCDPISEHNRLYWYRQTLGQGPEFLTYFQNEAQLEKSRLLSDRFSAERPKGSFSTLEIQRTEQGDSAMYLCASSLMTLDTQYFGPGTRLTVL.

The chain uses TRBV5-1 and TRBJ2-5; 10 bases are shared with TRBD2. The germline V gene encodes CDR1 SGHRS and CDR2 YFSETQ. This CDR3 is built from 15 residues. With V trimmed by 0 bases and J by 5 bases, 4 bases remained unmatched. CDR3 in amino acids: CASSLAAGGPETQYF. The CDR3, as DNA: TGCGCCAGCAGCTTGGCAGCGGGAGGGCCTGAGACCCAGTACTTC.

CDR3 nucleotide sequence: TGCAGCGTTGAAGATAGGCTTCGGGAGCTGTTTTTT. Its protein is CSVEDRLRELFF. This chain links TRBV29-1 with TRBJ2-2; D remains unclear. The germline V gene has CDR1 SQVTM and CDR2 ANQGSEA. This CDR3 has 12 residues. Trimming took 0 bases from V and 9 from J, leaving 8 bases between them.

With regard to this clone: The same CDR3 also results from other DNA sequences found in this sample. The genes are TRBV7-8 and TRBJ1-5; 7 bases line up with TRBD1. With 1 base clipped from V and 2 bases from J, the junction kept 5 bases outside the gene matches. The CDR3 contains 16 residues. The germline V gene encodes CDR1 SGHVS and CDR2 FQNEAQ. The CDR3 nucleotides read TGTGCCAGCAGCTTAGTAGGGGGCTTGGGCAATCAGCCCCAGCATTTT. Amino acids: CASSLVGGLGNQPQHF.